This T cell receptor beta chain was documented in a study of T cell repertoires in cytomegalovirus infection. The CDR3 is 15 residues long. V gave up 1 base and J gave up 2 bases, with 11 bases separating them. Germline V gene lookup returns CDR1 SGHTA and CDR2 FQGNSA. A remark on this clonotype: The antigen is unknown.

TCRdb re-called the reads through MiXCR, storing one row per CDR3 protein. The profile shows about 78,000 distinct CDR3 sequences, roughly 37% of them singletons. The sample in question was CD8+ T cells from cultured PBMCs, obtained from culture after CMV antigen stimulation. This rearrangement joins TRBV7-2 to TRBJ1-1; D not resolved. This receptor was identified in a human donor in good health (CMV status not recorded). Some clones in this sample may be carry-over from other donors' samples. The CDR3 region has the DNA TGTGCCAGCAGCTTAGGATGGGCAGGTAACACTGAAGCTTTCTTT. Protein: CASSLGWAGNTEAFF.